Below are 20 T cell receptor beta chains sequenced from a single sample in a study of T cells in Graves' hyperthyroidism and ophthalmopathy. There were TCR beta CDR3 regions amplified from RNA transcripts. An initial round of RT-PCR targeting the TCR CDR3 relied on the HTBI primer set. TCRdb re-called the multiplex PCR reads through MiXCR, storing one row per CDR3 protein. The sample holds a few hundred thousand distinct CDR3 sequences, 15% to 19% seen once. Sequencing was performed on blood. The source of these receptors is a woman in her 30s with Graves' hyperthyroidism.

In this sample, this clonotype turned up many times. The genes are TRBV2 and TRBJ2-3; D gene unclear. V was pared by 1 base and J by 4 bases, with 9 bases between. CDR1 SNHLY and CDR2 FYNNEI come from the germline V gene. This CDR3 spans 14 amino acids. The CDR3: CASSEGGMADTQYF. The CDR3 DNA reads TGTGCCAGCAGTGAAGGTGGCATGGCAGATACGCAGTATTTT.

V is TRBV12-3 or TRBV12-4 and J is TRBJ2-5; D perhaps matches TRBD2 (5 bases). Deletions cut 1 base from V and 5 bases from J, with 8 bases between. This CDR3 has 13 residues. The CDR3 spells CASSLGSVETQYF. The CDR3 nucleotides read TGTGCCAGCAGTTTAGGTAGCGTGGAGACCCAGTACTTC.

This clonotype has only a few counts. The chain links TRBV20-1 to TRBJ2-7, with a possible D match to TRBD2 (5 bases). The CDR3 is 13 amino acids. Germline values: CDR1 DFQATT, CDR2 SNEGSKA (reference sequence). The V gene lost 0 bases and the J gene lost 7 bases, with 13 bases spanning the gap. CDR3 sequence reads: CSARDGSSGEQYF. In DNA form, the CDR3 reads TGCAGTGCTAGAGATGGTAGCTCGGGGGAGCAGTACTTC.

This clonotype was observed at least ten times. The chain combines TRBV5-1 with TRBJ2-3, with TRBD1 as a possible D gene (5 bases). Germline lookup yields CDR1 SGHRS and CDR2 YFSETQ. The CDR3 has 14 residues. The germline V and J ends were trimmed by 2 bases and 6 bases, with 13 bases remaining between them. CDR3 nucleotides: TGCGCCAGCAGCTTCCTAGGGGCGTCGGATACGCAGTATTTT. Translation gives CASSFLGASDTQYF.

The table lists this clonotype with many counts. The chain is built from TRBV4-3 and TRBJ1-6; perhaps TRBD1 as D (6 bases). This CDR3 has 15 residues. Germline CDR1 is LGHNA and CDR2 is YSLEER. The ends were cut back, 8 bases at V and 4 bases at J, with 15 bases in the middle. The CDR3: CASSPTGHYNSPLHF. CDR3 sequence (DNA): TGCGCCAGCTCGCCTACGGGACATTATAATTCACCCCTCCACTTT.

This clonotype has a count of ten or more. The gene calls are TRBV2 and TRBJ2-2; 9 bases are a match to TRBD1. The CDR3 covers 15 residues. Germline trimming cut 6 bases from V and 7 bases from J; bases unmatched to any gene: 9. Germline V CDR1 and CDR2: SNHLY, FYNNEI. In nucleotides, the CDR3 is TGTGCCAGCAGCGGACAGGGGCGTTCGATCGGGGAGCTGTTTTTT. This codes for CASSGQGRSIGELFF.

This clonotype was seen ten or more times. The chain combines TRBV11-2 with TRBJ2-7, with a possible D match to TRBD1 (6 bases). The germline gives CDR1 SGHAT, CDR2 FQNNGV. Trimming left V 1 base short and J 0 bases short, with 10 bases between. There are 15 residues in the CDR3. Written as DNA, the CDR3 is TGTGCCAGCAGCTTAGGACAGGCGTTCTCCTACGAGCAGTACTTC. Translation gives CASSLGQAFSYEQYF.

In this sample, this clonotype turned up many times. The gene calls are TRBV7-8 and TRBJ2-7; D might be TRBD2 (5 bases). The germline V and J ends were trimmed by 4 bases and 4 bases, with 20 bases remaining between them. The CDR3 sequence is 16 residues long. Germline-derived CDR1 and CDR2 are SGHVS and FQNEAQ. The CDR3 sequence: CASSSPPFLLEYEQYF. The CDR3 nucleotides read TGTGCCAGCAGCTCCCCGCCCTTCTTACTAGAATACGAGCAGTACTTC.

The chain uses TRBV19 and TRBJ2-7; D might be TRBD2 (6 bases). Germline-derived CDR1 and CDR2 are LNHDA and SQIVND (reference sequence). The V gene lost 8 bases and the J gene lost 6 bases, with 14 bases spanning the gap. This CDR3 region has 12 residues. The CDR3 DNA follows: TGTGCCAGTTGTACGCTGGGGGGCGAGCAGTACTTC. This encodes CASCTLGGEQYF.

The chain combines TRBV29-1 with TRBJ2-2, with 9 bases lining up with TRBD2. In germline, CDR1 is SQVTM, CDR2 ANQGSEA. This CDR3 has 15 residues. After removal of 4 bases from V and 1 base from J, the junction contained 4 bases not matched to a gene. CDR3: CSVVTSGLNTGELFF. The CDR3 DNA is TGCAGCGTTGTAACTAGCGGGCTGAACACCGGGGAGCTGTTTTTT.

This clonotype was detected ten times or more. CDR3 in DNA: TGCAGCGTGCTTGGGACTAGCGGGAGTAACGTGATGTCCTACGAGCAGTACTTC. Translation gives CSVLGTSGSNVMSYEQYF. The V and J genes are TRBV29-1 and TRBJ2-7; 14 bases are a match to TRBD2. The germline V gene encodes CDR1 SQVTM and CDR2 ANQGSEA. The CDR3 covers 18 residues. V was pared by 6 bases and J by 1 base, with 14 bases of the junction left unmatched.

This clonotype was observed many times. This sequence joins TRBV20-1 and TRBJ2-7, with TRBD2 as a possible D gene (7 bases). V lost 6 bases and J lost 6, with 12 bases in between. Looked up from germline, CDR1 is DFQATT and CDR2 is SNEGSKA (reference sequence). There are 11 residues in the CDR3. The CDR3 nucleotides are TGCAGTGCCGGGCGGGGGCTCGAGCAGTACTTC. This codes for CSAGRGLEQYF.

Ten or more counts support this clonotype. The chain employs TRBV6-1 and TRBJ1-5, with D maybe TRBD1 (5 bases). The CDR3 has 14 amino acids. V was clipped by 3 bases and J by 4 bases, with 10 bases between them. Germline V gene lookup returns CDR1 MNHNS and CDR2 SASEGT. CDR3 DNA: TGTGCCAGCAGTGAGACAGAACCGAATCAGCCCCAGCATTTT. Translated: CASSETEPNQPQHF.

This clonotype was detected only a few times. The genes are TRBV5-4 and TRBJ2-1, with 12 bases that match TRBD2. From germline, CDR1 is SGHNT and CDR2 YYREEE (reference sequence). The CDR3 consists of 16 residues. Trimming removed 3 bases from V and 7 bases from J; junction bases left unmatched: 8. The CDR3 protein is CASSWPQLAGGNEQFF. The CDR3 bases are TGTGCCAGCAGCTGGCCCCAGCTAGCGGGAGGGAATGAGCAGTTCTTC.

The chain recombines TRBV5-1 with TRBJ2-1; D is perhaps TRBD2 (6 bases). Germline V CDR1 and CDR2: SGHRS, YFSETQ. The CDR3 runs to 15 residues. Trimming stripped 7 bases from V and 6 bases from J, with 20 bases between. The CDR3 sequence is CASAKPGRPTNEQFF. The DNA of the CDR3 is TGCGCCAGCGCTAAACCCGGGAGACCGACCAATGAGCAGTTCTTC.

The chain links TRBV7-9 to TRBJ2-7; the match to TRBD1 covers 9 bases. Germline lookup yields CDR1 SEHNR and CDR2 FQNEAQ (reference sequence). The V gene end was trimmed by 11 bases and the J gene end by 3 bases; junction bases not matched to a gene: 8. The CDR3 has 13 residues. Here the CDR3 reads CAGTGTGYYEQYF. In nucleotides, the CDR3 is TGTGCCGGGACCGGGACAGGGTACTACGAGCAGTACTTC.

The table lists this clonotype with a few counts. The chain couples TRBV7-2 to TRBJ1-2; D unresolved. V was cut by 5 bases and J by 6 bases, with 16 bases left in between. This CDR3 is built from 14 residues. Germline CDR1 and CDR2: SGHTA and FQGNSA. The CDR3 region is CASSQRILRDGYTF. The CDR3 region has the DNA TGTGCCAGCAGCCAACGGATTTTAAGGGATGGCTACACCTTC.

This clonotype was observed a few times. This chain connects TRBV7-2 to TRBJ2-3; 11 bases are shared with TRBD2. Germline CDR1 reads SGHTA; CDR2 reads FQGNSA. CDR3 length equals 16 residues. Losses at the gene ends were 1 base for V and 6 bases for J; bases not matched to a gene: 6. CDR3 residues: CASSLVAPSGRDTQYF. The DNA for the CDR3 is TGTGCCAGCAGCTTAGTCGCCCCTAGCGGGAGGGATACGCAGTATTTT.

This clonotype occurred a few times. The chain uses TRBV18 and TRBJ2-3; tentatively, D is TRBD1 (6 bases). The CDR3 has 15 amino acids. In germline, CDR1 is KGHSH, CDR2 LQKENI. Trimming pared 6 bases from V and 5 bases from J, leaving 18 bases between. The CDR3 nucleotides read TGTGCCAGCTCTAACCAGGGACACTTTAAAGATACGCAGTATTTT. Translating gives CASSNQGHFKDTQYF.

The rearrangement uses TRBV5-1 and TRBJ2-3; D gene unclear. In germline, CDR1 is SGHRS, CDR2 YFSETQ. The V end was cut by 0 bases, the J end by 2 bases, with 13 bases between. The length of the CDR3 is 16 residues. CDR3 loop: CASSLAGQSPTDTQYF. CDR3 nucleotides: TGCGCCAGCAGCTTGGCCGGGCAGAGCCCCACAGATACGCAGTATTTT.